The 32 T cell receptor beta chains listed next were all sequenced from one sample in a study of T cells in localized non-small cell lung cancer. Here immunoSEQ multiplex PCR was the method, and the copy in TCRdb shows in-frame clones only, minus some. The sample lists 25,000 to 35,000 clones, more than 70% occurring once. The sequences come from peripheral blood, collected before any cancer treatment. The receptor source for this set is a female donor over 55 with stage III squamous cell lung carcinoma.

This chain connects TRBV28 to TRBJ2-5; tentative D call: TRBD2 (6 bases). Germline lookup yields CDR1 MDHEN and CDR2 SYDVKM. V was cut by 2 bases and J by 4 bases, with 20 bases left in between. This CDR3 spans 17 amino acids. CDR3 residues: CASSLRRDSGGGETQYF. The CDR3 DNA reads as TGTGCCAGCAGTTTACGCCGGGACTCGGGTGGGGGAGAGACCCAGTACTTC.

This clone was recorded a few times. This CDR3 is CASSKQGANYGYTF. For the CDR3, the DNA is TGTGCCAGCTCCAAACAGGGGGCAAACTATGGCTACACCTTC. The chain carries TRBV28 and TRBJ1-2; 9 bases are a match to TRBD1. The length of the CDR3 is 14 residues. The junction had 6 bases not matched to a gene; V was cut back by 8 bases and J by 2 bases. The germline V gene encodes CDR1 MDHEN and CDR2 SYDVKM.

V is TRBV7-9 and J is TRBJ2-3; D is undetermined. Trimming stripped 2 bases from V and 6 bases from J, with 6 bases between. CDR3 length: 12 residues. Per the germline V gene, CDR1 is SEHNR and CDR2 is FQNEAQ (reference sequence). The CDR3 DNA follows: TGTGCCAGCAGCTTATATGACGATACGCAGTATTTT. Protein product: CASSLYDDTQYF.

The chain uses TRBV6-6 and TRBJ2-7, with D possibly matching TRBD2 (6 bases). The germline CDR1 and CDR2 sequences are MNHNY and SVGAGI (reference sequence). The germline V and J ends were trimmed by 6 bases and 3 bases, with 12 bases remaining between them. CDR3 length: 13 residues. The CDR3 sequence: CASRTEGNYEQYF. CDR3 DNA: TGTGCCAGCAGAACGGAGGGCAACTACGAGCAGTACTTC.

The table lists this clone with a count of one. The genes are TRBV25-1 and TRBJ1-5; D unclear. The V gene lost 0 bases and the J gene lost 7 bases, with 10 bases spanning the gap. This CDR3 is 14 amino acids long. Germline loops: CDR1 MGHDK, CDR2 SYGVNS. DNA for the CDR3: TGTGCCAGCAGTGAATATCGGGGAAACCAGCCCCAGCATTTT. Translation gives CASSEYRGNQPQHF.

As DNA, the CDR3 is TGTGCCAGCAGTGAAACAGGAACCTACGAGCAGTACTTC. It yields the protein CASSETGTYEQYF. The chain uses TRBV6-1 and TRBJ2-7; maybe TRBD1 (5 bases). Germline V gives CDR1 MNHNS, CDR2 SASEGT. The length of the CDR3 is 13 residues. Trimming removed 2 bases at V and 2 bases at J, with 7 bases between.

V is TRBV19 and J is TRBJ1-2; 7 positions match TRBD1. V was pared by 4 bases and J by 1 base, with 3 bases of the junction left unmatched. CDR1 LNHDA and CDR2 SQIVND come from the germline V gene (reference sequence). This CDR3 comprises 14 residues. CDR3 amino acids: CASSKGQNNYGYTF. The CDR3 bases are TGTGCCAGTAGTAAGGGACAGAATAACTATGGCTACACCTTC.

J is TRBJ1-6 and V is TRBV2, with D unclear. This CDR3 contains 13 residues. Germline CDR1 reads SNHLY; CDR2 reads FYNNEI. Trimming pared 3 bases from V and 6 bases from J, leaving 6 bases between. In DNA, the CDR3 is TGTGCCAGCAGTGACCGGGGTAATTCACCCCTCCACTTT. This sequence encodes CASSDRGNSPLHF.

This clone was observed a single time. The chain has TRBV10-3 and TRBJ2-7, with TRBD2 matching 15 bases. Germline V gene lookup returns CDR1 ENHRY and CDR2 SYGVKD. The CDR3 is 15 amino acids. V trimming: 8 bases; J trimming: 4 bases; junction bases outside the gene matches: 6. This CDR3 reads CAISGTSGGSYEQYF. The CDR3 coding sequence is TGTGCCATCTCAGGGACTAGCGGGGGGTCTTACGAGCAGTACTTC.

The chain employs TRBV7-9 and TRBJ1-5, with 10 positions matching TRBD1. Germline V lookup: CDR1 SEHNR, CDR2 FQNEAQ (reference sequence). CDR3 length: 14 residues. V was clipped by 5 bases and J by 4 bases; unmatched bases: 2. This chain's CDR3 is CASSPGQGNQPQHF. The CDR3 DNA follows: TGTGCCAGCAGCCCGGGACAGGGGAATCAGCCCCAGCATTTT.

The CDR3 DNA reads as TGTGCCAGCAGTCGGAGATCGACAGGGCACACTGAAGCTTTCTTT. Its translation: CASSRRSTGHTEAFF. The V gene is TRBV5-6, the J gene TRBJ1-1; the match to TRBD1 covers 7 bases. Trimming at V came to 5 bases and at J to 3 bases, leaving 10 bases not matched to a gene. Per the germline V gene, CDR1 is SGHDT and CDR2 is YYEEEE. This CDR3 has 15 amino acids.

The chain links TRBV9 to TRBJ2-1; 8 bases map to TRBD2. From germline, CDR1 is SGDLS and CDR2 YYNGEE. The CDR3 contains 15 residues. Trimming took 4 bases from V and 5 from J; bases not matched to a gene: 8. DNA of the CDR3: TGTGCCAGCAGCCTTAGCGGGGCTTCTAACAATGAGCAGTTCTTC. It translates to CASSLSGASNNEQFF. The complete variable domain, with remaining parts taken from reference TRBV9 and TRBJ2-1, reads DSGVTQTPKHLITATGQRVTLRCSPRSGDLSVYWYQQSLDQGLQFLIQYYNGEERAKGNILERFSAQQFPDLHSELNLSSLELGDSALYFCASSLSGASNNEQFFGPGTRLTVL.

The rearrangement joins TRBV7-9 to TRBJ1-1; 10 bases are shared with TRBD1. Germline loops: CDR1 SEHNR, CDR2 FQNEAQ (reference sequence). CDR3 length equals 18 residues. V was clipped by 6 bases and J by 3 bases; unmatched bases: 16. DNA of the CDR3: TGTGCCAGCAGTCACCCACGGGACAGGGGTGGTTCGTACACTGAAGCTTTCTTT. Protein product: CASSHPRDRGGSYTEAFF.

This clone is a singleton in its sample. J is TRBJ1-6 and V is TRBV7-8, with 8 positions matching TRBD1. The germline CDR1 and CDR2 sequences are SGHVS and FQNEAQ. V shed 1 base, J shed 3 bases, and the junction held 17 bases outside the gene matches. The CDR3 is 21 amino acids. The CDR3 region is CASSLELVGRGLLGYNSPLHF. In nucleotides, the CDR3 is TGTGCCAGCAGCTTAGAATTGGTTGGCAGGGGGCTCTTGGGCTATAATTCACCCCTCCACTTT.

This sequence joins TRBV7-7 and TRBJ2-2; 8 positions agree with TRBD1. This CDR3 region has 17 residues. The V gene's germline CDR1 is SSHAT and CDR2 FNYEAQ (reference sequence). The V gene end was trimmed by 1 base and the J gene end by 2 bases; junction bases not matched to a gene: 6. In nucleotides, the CDR3 is TGTGCCAGCAGCTTAGGGACAGGGTTTAGCAACACCGGGGAGCTGTTTTTT. The encoded protein is CASSLGTGFSNTGELFF.

This sequence joins TRBV28 and TRBJ2-7; D is perhaps TRBD2 (6 bases). The CDR3 totals 15 residues. CDR1 is MDHEN, CDR2 SYDVKM, per germline. The V end was cut by 7 bases, the J end by 4 bases, with 20 bases between. CDR3 nucleotides: TGTGCCAGCAAAAACGTCTGGGGAGGTTTTTACGAGCAGTACTTC. Translation: CASKNVWGGFYEQYF. Supplemented by reference TRBV28 and TRBJ2-7, the full variable domain reads DVKVTQSSRYLVKRTGEKVFLECVQDMDHENMFWYRQDPGLGLRLIYFSYDVKMKEKGDIPEGYSVSREKKERFSLILESASTNQTSMYLCASKNVWGGFYEQYFGPGTRLTVT.

The chain joins TRBV29-1 to TRBJ1-4; tentatively, D is TRBD1 (6 bases). The CDR3 totals 14 residues. In germline, CDR1 is SQVTM, CDR2 ANQGSEA. V shed 5 bases and J shed 3 bases, with 13 bases lying between them. CDR3 nucleotide sequence: TGCAGCGTTAGGGGGGGTGGACCTAATGAAAAACTGTTTTTT. This sequence encodes CSVRGGGPNEKLFF.

This chain uses TRBV9 with TRBJ2-5; 8 bases are shared with TRBD1. The CDR3 sequence is 18 residues long. The trim removed 4 bases at V and 2 bases at J, leaving 16 bases unmatched. Germline V lookup: CDR1 SGDLS, CDR2 YYNGEE. The CDR3 sequence: CASSPRDRWDPRQETQYF. CDR3 coding DNA: TGTGCCAGCAGCCCCCGGGACAGGTGGGATCCCCGGCAAGAGACCCAGTACTTC.

J is TRBJ2-1 and V is TRBV18; a possible D gene is TRBD2 (6 bases). CDR3 length equals 17 residues. Per the germline V gene, CDR1 is KGHSH and CDR2 is LQKENI. The ends were cut back, 3 bases at V and 3 bases at J, with 18 bases in the middle. Written as DNA, the CDR3 is TGTGCCAGCTCACCGAAGGTGGGAGGTTCCATCTACAATGAGCAGTTCTTC. Translated: CASSPKVGGSIYNEQFF.

The rearrangement uses TRBV2 and TRBJ1-4; TRBD1 aligns across 9 bases. The CDR3 covers 14 residues. Germline CDR1 reads SNHLY; CDR2 reads FYNNEI. The V and J ends lost 7 bases and 6 bases, in that order; junction bases with no gene match: 6. The CDR3 DNA sequence: TGTGCCAGCATGATGGGACAGGGAGATGAAAAACTGTTTTTT. Translated, it gives CASMMGQGDEKLFF.

Details on this clone: Other nucleotide sequences from this sample produce the same CDR3. J is TRBJ2-1 and V is TRBV6-6; no reliable D call. This CDR3 comprises 13 residues. Germline V CDR1 and CDR2: MNHNY, SVGAGI (reference sequence). V was shortened by 2 bases and J by 8 bases, with 10 bases between the two germline ends. CDR3 amino acids: CASSYDVRDEQFF. In DNA, the CDR3 is TGTGCCAGCAGTTACGACGTTCGCGATGAGCAGTTCTTC.

The chain links TRBV5-1 to TRBJ2-3; the D gene could be TRBD1 or TRBD2 (5 bases each). Germline CDR1 is SGHRS and CDR2 is YFSETQ. The CDR3 contains 17 residues. The ends were cut back, 4 bases at V and 1 base at J, with 19 bases in the middle. The CDR3 sequence: CASSLGTEATGTDTQYF. In DNA, the CDR3 is TGCGCCAGCAGCCTGGGGACGGAGGCCACGGGCACAGATACGCAGTATTTT.

This chain connects TRBV5-1 to TRBJ2-7; weak D call: TRBD2 (6 bases). V was clipped by 7 bases and J by 6 bases, with 17 bases between them. CDR3 length: 13 residues. Per the germline V gene, CDR1 is SGHRS and CDR2 is YFSETQ. DNA of the CDR3: TGCGCCAGCCGCGGGGTACCCAGCTCCGAGCAGTACTTC. Translated: CASRGVPSSEQYF.

This clone was seen once. The chain joins TRBV2 to TRBJ1-3; 9 nucleotides line up with TRBD1. Looked up from germline, CDR1 is SNHLY and CDR2 is FYNNEI. V lost 8 bases, J lost 2 bases, and 1 base stayed unmatched. This CDR3 is 13 amino acids long. The DNA for the CDR3 is TGTGCCAGCTGGGACAGGGCTGGAAACACCATATATTTT. The encoded protein is CASWDRAGNTIYF.

This chain links TRBV6-5 with TRBJ2-1, with 10 bases identical to TRBD2. The CDR3 consists of 15 residues. The ends lost 8 bases at V and 0 bases at J; junction bases unmatched: 4. Germline assignment: CDR1 MNHEY and CDR2 SVGAGI. The CDR3 DNA reads TGTGCCAGCGGAGCTAGCGGGAGCTCCTACAATGAGCAGTTCTTC. Translated, it gives CASGASGSSYNEQFF.

The rearrangement uses TRBV2 and TRBJ1-1, with 11 bases fitting TRBD1. Trimming took 6 bases from V and 5 from J; bases not matched to a gene: 2. The germline CDR1 and CDR2 sequences are SNHLY and FYNNEI. This CDR3 is 13 amino acids long. CDR3 DNA: TGTGCCAGCAGGGACAGGGGGCAAACTGAAGCTTTCTTT. Its protein product is CASRDRGQTEAFF.

This sequence joins TRBV2 and TRBJ1-5; D perhaps matches TRBD1 (6 bases). Trimming cost V 4 bases and J 0 bases, with 13 bases left between them. Germline V gene lookup returns CDR1 SNHLY and CDR2 FYNNEI. The CDR3 loop spans 16 amino acids. In DNA, the CDR3 is TGTGCCAGCAGTGCCGGGACATCTAATAGCAATCAGCCCCAGCATTTT. Protein: CASSAGTSNSNQPQHF. Full variable domain (missing parts from reference TRBV2 and TRBJ1-5): EPEVTQTPSHQVTQMGQEVILRCVPISNHLYFYWYRQILGQKVEFLVSFYNNEISEKSEIFDDQFSVERPDGSNFTLKIRSTKLEDSAMYFCASSAGTSNSNQPQHFGDGTRLSIL.

The CDR3 spells CASTNTDTQYF. In DNA form, the CDR3 reads TGCGCCAGCACAAACACAGATACGCAGTATTTT. The chain recombines TRBV10-2 with TRBJ2-3; D is unresolved. Per germline, CDR1 WSHSY and CDR2 SAAADI. CDR3 length: 11 residues. Trimming removed 7 bases from V and 2 bases from J, with 4 bases in between.

J is TRBJ1-5 and V is TRBV15; possible D gene TRBD1, 5 bases. In germline, CDR1 is LNHNV, CDR2 YYDKDF (reference sequence). This CDR3 is 16 amino acids long. V lost 0 bases and J lost 6, with 15 bases in between. CDR3 sequence: CATSRDWGDLFQPQHF. The CDR3 DNA reads TGTGCCACCAGCAGAGACTGGGGGGATTTGTTTCAGCCCCAGCATTTT.

This clone was seen only a few times. The chain joins TRBV2 to TRBJ2-1; TRBD1 aligns across 7 bases. V gave up 8 bases and J gave up 7 bases; unmatched junction bases: 8. The CDR3 spans 13 residues. CDR1 SNHLY and CDR2 FYNNEI come from the germline V gene. The CDR3 region has the DNA TGTGCCAGCGTCCGGGCAGGGGGAAATGAGCAGTTCTTC. Residues: CASVRAGGNEQFF.

This clone was found once. The chain links TRBV4-1 to TRBJ2-7, with D unresolved. Germline V CDR1 and CDR2: MGHRA, YSYEKL. With 2 bases removed from V and 0 bases from J, the gap between germline ends came to 5 bases. This CDR3 comprises 13 residues. DNA of the CDR3: TGCGCCAGCAGCCAACCTCCCTCCTACGAGCAGTACTTC. Translation: CASSQPPSYEQYF.

The sample holds a few counts of this clone. The chain employs TRBV5-6 and TRBJ2-5, with a possible D match to TRBD2 (6 bases). There are 16 residues in the CDR3. Trimming took off 4 bases at V and 3 bases at J, with 19 bases between the two ends. Germline V gene lookup returns CDR1 SGHDT and CDR2 YYEEEE. CDR3 nucleotide sequence: TGTGCCAGCAGCCTCCTTAAAACCTGGGGGGAAGAGACCCAGTACTTC. The encoded protein is CASSLLKTWGEETQYF. The full variable domain, in which reference TRBV5-6 and TRBJ2-5 provide the parts outside the CDR3, is DAGVTQSPTHLIKTRGQQVTLRCSPKSGHDTVSWYQQALGQGPQFIFQYYEEEERQRGNFPDRFSGHQFPNYSSELNVNALLLGDSALYLCASSLLKTWGEETQYFGPGTRLLVL.